This TCR beta chain appears in the sequencing data of a study of monozygotic twins with inflammatory bowel disease. Study findings and constraints: Healthy co-twins had higher TCRbeta inverse Simpson diversity than their IBD twins.

Remarks on this clonotype: Its antigen is unknown.

Eight distinct reactions (per sample) were used to make the cDNA. TCRdb reprocessed the 5' RACE reads and keeps a single row for each CDR3 protein, giving no DNA. The specimen's table records 350,000 to 400,000 distinct CDR3 sequences. The CDR3 covers 16 residues. The sequencing sample was made of blood. This chain uses TRBV12-3 or TRBV12-4 with TRBJ2-3; checking the TCRdb D call of TRBD2 is not possible without DNA. The clonotype originates from a human donor with ulcerative colitis or Crohn's disease, or a healthy co-twin of an affected twin (not recorded which). This CDR3 is CASSSAGPRSTDTQYF.